Sequencing of this T cell receptor beta chain was carried out in a study of T cell responses to AZD1222 COVID-19 vaccine. Some clones are missing from TCRdb's copy, which holds only in-frame ones; the method was immunoSEQ multiplex PCR. The table records tens of thousands of clones, roughly 85% of them present only once. Details on this clone: Its antigen remains unidentified.

Study results and limitations: Spike-specific TCR breadth and depth went up after people got two AZD1222 doses.

The ends were cut back, 7 bases at V and 5 bases at J, with 14 bases in the middle. The CDR3 loop spans 13 amino acids. The chain has TRBV12-3 or TRBV12-4 and TRBJ1-2; no clear D. This TCR derives from an adult who received the AZD1222 COVID-19 vaccine. The sample here was peripheral blood, taken 28 days after the second AZD1222 dose. CDR3 residues: CASTPLEVYGYTF. The CDR3 nucleotides read TGTGCCAGCACCCCTCTAGAGGTTTATGGCTACACCTTC.